The entry below describes one T cell receptor (beta chain). The data stem from a study of blood T cell repertoires in COVID-19. This table comes from immunoSEQ multiplex PCR, and its TCRdb copy is limited to in-frame clones, with some not included. The data contain approximately 74,000 clones, around nine tenths of them seen just once; the ten biggest clones take up around 2%. The CDR3 sequence is 15 residues long. Germline CDR1 is SGDLS and CDR2 is YYNGEE. Trimming cost V 0 bases and J 2 bases, with 11 bases left between them. The source is a woman aged 60-75 years with acute or convalescent COVID-19. This chain joins TRBV9 and TRBJ2-5; D is unresolved. The sample was peripheral blood. In nucleotides, the CDR3 is TGTGCCAGCAGCGTAGGGCCAGCAGCGCAAGAGACCCAGTACTTC. Its protein is CASSVGPAAQETQYF.